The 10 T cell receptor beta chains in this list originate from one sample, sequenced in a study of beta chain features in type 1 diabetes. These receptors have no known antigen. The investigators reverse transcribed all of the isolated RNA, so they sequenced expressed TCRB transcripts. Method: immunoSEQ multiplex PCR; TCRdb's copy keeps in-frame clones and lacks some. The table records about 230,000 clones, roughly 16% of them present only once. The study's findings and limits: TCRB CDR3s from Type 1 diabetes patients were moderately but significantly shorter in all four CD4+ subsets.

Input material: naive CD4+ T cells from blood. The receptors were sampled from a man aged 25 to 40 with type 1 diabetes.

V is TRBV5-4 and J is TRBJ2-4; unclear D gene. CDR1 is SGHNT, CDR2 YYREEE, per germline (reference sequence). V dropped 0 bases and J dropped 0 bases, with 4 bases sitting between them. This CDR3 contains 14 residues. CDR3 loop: CASSLDLAKNIQYF. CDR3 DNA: TGTGCCAGCAGCTTGGATCTAGCCAAAAACATTCAGTACTTC.

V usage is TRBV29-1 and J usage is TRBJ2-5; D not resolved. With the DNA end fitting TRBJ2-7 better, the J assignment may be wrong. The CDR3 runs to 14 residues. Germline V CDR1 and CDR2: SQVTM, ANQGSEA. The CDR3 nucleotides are TGCAGTTTTATAGCCGGCCCAACACCTTACGAGCAGTACTTC. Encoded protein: CSFIAGPTPYEQYF.

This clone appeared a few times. Here the CDR3 reads CSARNREQFF. The CDR3 bases are TGCAGTGCTAGAAACAGAGAGCAGTTCTTC. This rearrangement joins TRBV20-1 to TRBJ2-1, with D unclear. CDR1 is DFQATT and CDR2 is SNEGSKA in the germline V gene (reference sequence). There are 10 residues in the CDR3. Trimming shortened V by 2 bases and J by 10 bases, and 6 bases separated the two germline ends.

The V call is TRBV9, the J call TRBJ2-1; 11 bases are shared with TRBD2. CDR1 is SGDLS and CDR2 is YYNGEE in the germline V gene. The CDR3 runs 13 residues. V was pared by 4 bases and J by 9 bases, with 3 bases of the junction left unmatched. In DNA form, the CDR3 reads TGTGCCAGCAGCCCGGGGACTAGCGGTGAGCAGTTCTTC. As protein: CASSPGTSGEQFF.

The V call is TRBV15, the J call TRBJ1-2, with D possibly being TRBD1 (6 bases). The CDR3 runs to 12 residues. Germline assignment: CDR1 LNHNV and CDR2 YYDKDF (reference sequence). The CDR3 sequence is CATARDTYGYTF. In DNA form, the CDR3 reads TGTGCTACTGCCCGGGACACCTATGGCTACACCTTC.

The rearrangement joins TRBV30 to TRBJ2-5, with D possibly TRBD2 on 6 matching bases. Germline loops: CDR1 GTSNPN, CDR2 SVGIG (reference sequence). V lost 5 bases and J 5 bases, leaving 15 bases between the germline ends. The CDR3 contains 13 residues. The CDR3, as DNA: TGTGCCTGGCTACCGGGACTCTCGGAGACCCAGTACTTC. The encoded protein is CAWLPGLSETQYF.

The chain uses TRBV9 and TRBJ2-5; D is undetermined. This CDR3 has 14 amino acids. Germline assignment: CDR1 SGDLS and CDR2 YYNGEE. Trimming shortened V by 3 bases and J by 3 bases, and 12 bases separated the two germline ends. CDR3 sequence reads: CASSAPGLKETQYF. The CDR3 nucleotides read TGTGCCAGCAGCGCCCCGGGTCTTAAAGAGACCCAGTACTTC.

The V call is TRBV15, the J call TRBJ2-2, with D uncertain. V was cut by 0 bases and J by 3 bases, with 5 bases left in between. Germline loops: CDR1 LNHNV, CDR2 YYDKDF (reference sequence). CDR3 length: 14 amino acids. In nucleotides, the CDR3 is TGTGCCACCAGCAGAGATTTCGACACCGGGGAGCTGTTTTTT. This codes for CATSRDFDTGELFF.

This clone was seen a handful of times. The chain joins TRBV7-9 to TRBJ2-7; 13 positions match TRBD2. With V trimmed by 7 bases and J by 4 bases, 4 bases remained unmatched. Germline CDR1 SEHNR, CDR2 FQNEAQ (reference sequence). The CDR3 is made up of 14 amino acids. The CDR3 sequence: CASNRLAGGYEQYF. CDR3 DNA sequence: TGTGCCAGCAATCGACTAGCGGGAGGATACGAGCAGTACTTC.

DNA for the CDR3: TGTGCCAGCAGCCCGGACAGGGGGCGCGAGCAGTACTTC. Encoded protein: CASSPDRGREQYF. The rearrangement joins TRBV7-2 to TRBJ2-7; 11 nucleotides agree with TRBD1. Trimming took 5 bases from V and 6 from J; bases not matched to a gene: 3. Germline-derived CDR1 and CDR2 are SGHTA and FQGNSA. The CDR3 runs to 13 residues.